The clone carrying this T cell receptor beta chain was observed many times. RNA transcripts served as template for amplifying TCR beta CDR3 sequences. First-round RT-PCR used HTBI primers; second-round multiplex PCR followed. TCRdb ran MiXCR on the multiplex PCR reads and lists one entry per CDR3 protein. The table has approximately 700,000 distinct CDR3 sequences, 35% to 45% seen once. This specimen belongs to a study of Graves' ophthalmopathy and Graves' hyperthyroidism. Germline CDR1 is SQVTM and CDR2 is ANQGSEA. V shed 4 bases and J 3 bases; nucleotides not matched to a gene: 8. This CDR3 has 14 amino acids. Clinical symptoms, serum thyroxine, TRAb, thyroid ultrasound and orbital computed tomography were relied on for diagnosis. An approximately 10 ml volume of fresh peripheral blood provided the PBMCs.

The specimen was peripheral blood. The clonotype originates from an adult man with Graves' ophthalmopathy. The chain couples TRBV29-1 to TRBJ2-7; 8 bases fit TRBD2. The CDR3 loop is CSVAFTSGNYEQYF. DNA of the CDR3: TGCAGCGTTGCGTTCACTAGCGGAAACTACGAGCAGTACTTC.